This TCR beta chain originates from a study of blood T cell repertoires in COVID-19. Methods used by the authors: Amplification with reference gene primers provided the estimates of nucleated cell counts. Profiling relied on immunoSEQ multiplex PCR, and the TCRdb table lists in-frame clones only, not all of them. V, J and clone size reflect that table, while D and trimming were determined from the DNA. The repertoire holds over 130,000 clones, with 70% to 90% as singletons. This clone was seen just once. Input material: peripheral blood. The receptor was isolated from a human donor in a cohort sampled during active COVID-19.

The CDR3 DNA is TGTGCCAGCGGGGACTCTAGAACTGAAGCTTTCTTT. It codes for CASGDSRTEAFF. The chain uses TRBV6-5 and TRBJ1-1; TRBD1 is a possible D gene (5 bases). V gave up 8 bases and J gave up 5 bases, with 12 bases separating them. Germline CDR1 MNHEY, CDR2 SVGAGI. There are 12 residues in the CDR3.